In its sample, the clone carrying this TCR beta chain was seen a few times. The data derive from a study of T cell responses to AZD1222 COVID-19 vaccine. The germline V and J ends were trimmed by 5 bases and 5 bases, with 15 bases remaining between them. The CDR3 loop spans 14 amino acids. Germline V gene data show CDR1 as SNHLY and CDR2 as FYNNEI. Using immunoSEQ multiplex PCR, the repertoire was profiled, and TCRdb retains in-frame clones only, with some absent. This sample yields 140,000 to 150,000 clones, of which approximately 86% are seen a single time; around 5% belongs to the top ten. The specimen comprised peripheral blood, sampled 28 days after the second AZD1222 dose. This chain uses TRBV2 with TRBJ1-1; D possibly corresponds to TRBD1 (6 bases). This receptor was taken from an adult who received the AZD1222 COVID-19 vaccine. The CDR3 nucleotides are TGTGCCAGCAGTTCCAGCACAGGGCGAACTGAAGCTTTCTTT. Amino acid sequence: CASSSSTGRTEAFF.